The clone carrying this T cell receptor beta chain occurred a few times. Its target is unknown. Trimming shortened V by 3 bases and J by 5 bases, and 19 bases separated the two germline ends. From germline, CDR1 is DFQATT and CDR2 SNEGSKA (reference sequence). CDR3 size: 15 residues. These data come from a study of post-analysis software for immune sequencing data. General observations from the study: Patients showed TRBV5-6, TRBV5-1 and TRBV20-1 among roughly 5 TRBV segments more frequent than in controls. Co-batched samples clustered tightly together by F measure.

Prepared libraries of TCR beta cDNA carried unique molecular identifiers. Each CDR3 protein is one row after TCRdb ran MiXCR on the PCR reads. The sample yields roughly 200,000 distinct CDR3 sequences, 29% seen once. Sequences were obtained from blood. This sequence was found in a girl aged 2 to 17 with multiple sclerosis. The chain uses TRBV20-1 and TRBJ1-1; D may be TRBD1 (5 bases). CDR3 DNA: TGCAGTGCTAGTCATCCGGGACCAGGGAGGACTGAAGCTTTCTTT. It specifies CSASHPGPGRTEAFF.